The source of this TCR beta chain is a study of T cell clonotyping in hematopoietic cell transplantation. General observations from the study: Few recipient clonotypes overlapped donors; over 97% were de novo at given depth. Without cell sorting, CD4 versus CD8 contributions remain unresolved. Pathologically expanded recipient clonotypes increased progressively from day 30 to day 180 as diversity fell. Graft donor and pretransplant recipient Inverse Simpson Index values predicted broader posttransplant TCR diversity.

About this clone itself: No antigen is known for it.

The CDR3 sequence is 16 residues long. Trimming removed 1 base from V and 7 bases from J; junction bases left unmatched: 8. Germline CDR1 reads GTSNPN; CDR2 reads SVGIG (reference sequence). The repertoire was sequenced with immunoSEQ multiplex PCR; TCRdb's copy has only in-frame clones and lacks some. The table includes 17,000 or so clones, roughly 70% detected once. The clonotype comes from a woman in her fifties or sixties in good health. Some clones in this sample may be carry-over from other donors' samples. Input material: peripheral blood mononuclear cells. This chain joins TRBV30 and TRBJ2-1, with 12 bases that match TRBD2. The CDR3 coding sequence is TGTGCCTGGAGTGAACAACTAGCGGGAGGTCTAAATGAGCAGTTCTTC. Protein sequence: CAWSEQLAGGLNEQFF.